These T cell receptor beta chains were read from a single sample in a study of blood T cell repertoires in COVID-19. The table came from immunoSEQ multiplex PCR; TCRdb's copy has only in-frame clones and leaves some out. The data contain 150,000 to 200,000 clones, 80% to 90% of them seen just once; the ten biggest clones take up around 12%. Source material: peripheral blood. These receptors were obtained from a woman of 80 years or more with COVID-19, enrolled during active disease. Both conserved end residues are part of each CDR3. D genes are given only for firm matches. For some rows the clone size is stated as once, few or many, or as a class when expanded; others skip it.

J | V | D | size | DNA | CDR3
TRBJ1-6 | TRBV5-6 | - | - | TGTGCCAGCAGCTTGGCCCCGGTCTATAATTCACCCCTCCACTTT | CASSLAPVYNSPLHF
TRBJ2-2 | TRBV3-1/TRBV3-2 | - | - | TGTGCCAGCAGGCGGACCCCAGGACACAGCACCGGGGAGCTGTTTTTT | CASRRTPGHSTGELFF
TRBJ1-1 | TRBV19 | - | - | TGTGCCAGTAGGCCCCAGGGCTCCACTGAAGCTTTCTTT | CASRPQGSTEAFF
TRBJ1-5 | TRBV5-1 | - | once | TGCGCCAGCAGCTTGGTGGCAGGCAATCAGCCCCAGCATTTT | CASSLVAGNQPQHF
TRBJ1-6 | TRBV4-2 | - | - | TGTGCCAGCAGCCAAGCGGATTCACCCCTCCACTTT | CASSQADSPLHF
TRBJ2-4 | TRBV10-3 | TRBD2 | once | TGTGCCATCAGTGAAGCCTATAGCGGGGTCGCCAAAAACATTCAGTACTTC | CAISEAYSGVAKNIQYF
TRBJ1-1 | TRBV30 | - | - | TGTGCCTGGAGTGCATGGCCCACTAAAGCTGAAGCTTTCTTT | CAWSAWPTKAEAFF
TRBJ1-2 | TRBV29-1 | - | - | TGCAGCGTTTTGTCCCCCACCCGGGACTATGGCTACACCTTC | CSVLSPTRDYGYTF
TRBJ2-3 | TRBV5-1 | TRBD2 | - | TGCGCCAGCAGCAGAGGGGAGGGAACAGATACGCAGTATTTT | CASSRGEGTDTQYF
TRBJ2-7 | TRBV7-9 | TRBD2 | - | TGTGCCAGCAGCTCTAGCGGATCCTACGAGCAGTACTTC | CASSSSGSYEQYF
TRBJ2-3 | TRBV28 | TRBD1 | - | TGTGCCAGCAGTCCACTCGGACAGGGCGGGACAGATACGCAGTATTTT | CASSPLGQGGTDTQYF
TRBJ2-1 | TRBV27 | TRBD2 | - | TGTGCCAGCAGTTCTAGCGGGGGGCGGTACAATGAGCAGTTCTTC | CASSSSGGRYNEQFF
TRBJ2-5 | TRBV6-1 | TRBD2 | - | TGTGCCAGCAGTGAATCTCTAAGTGGGCAGCGGGAGAAGTACCAAGAGACCCAGTACTTC | CASSESLSGQREKYQETQYF
TRBJ2-1 | TRBV5-4 | - | - | TGTGCCAGCAGCCCTCCGGGACATCGACCAAATGAGCAGTTCTTC | CASSPPGHRPNEQFF
TRBJ2-3 | TRBV27 | TRBD2 | - | TGTGCCAGCAGTTGGCGGGAGGCCCTAGATACGCAGTATTTT | CASSWREALDTQYF
TRBJ1-2 | TRBV6-5 | - | - | TGTGCCAGCAGGTCGACTAGGGGTAACTATGGCTACACCTTC | CASRSTRGNYGYTF
TRBJ2-1 | TRBV27 | TRBD2 | - | TGTGCCAGCAGTTCAGACAGATCTAGCGGGATACAGGTCTTC | CASSSDRSSGIQVF
TRBJ1-1 | TRBV30 | TRBD1 | - | TGTGCCTGGAGTGAGGGGGCCAGGACTGAAGCTTTCTTT | CAWSEGARTEAFF
TRBJ2-5 | TRBV7-2 | TRBD2 | - | TGTGCCAGCAGCCCCCAGACTAGCGGGGGGGCGGGGGAGACCCAGTACTTC | CASSPQTSGGAGETQYF
TRBJ1-5 | TRBV27 | - | - | TGTGCCAGCAGTTTGGGGGCGGACAGCAATCAGCCCCAGCATTTT | CASSLGADSNQPQHF
TRBJ1-1 | TRBV6-6 | - | - | TGTGCCAGCAGTTACGAAATAGCGGGTGGCACTGAAGCTTTCTTT | CASSYEIAGGTEAFF
TRBJ2-3 | TRBV7-2 | TRBD2 | - | TGTGCCAGCAGCGGGGTCCTAGCGGGGGGGCTTTCATCGCAGTATTTT | CASSGVLAGGLSSQYF
TRBJ2-1 | TRBV24-1 | - | - | TGTGCCACCAGGGGGCGGAGTCCCAACAATGAGCAGTTCTTC | CATRGRSPNNEQFF
TRBJ2-3 | TRBV3-1/TRBV3-2 | TRBD1 | - | TGTGCCAGCAGCCAAGGGAGGGACAGGGGGACAGATACGCAGTATTTT | CASSQGRDRGTDTQYF
TRBJ1-6 | TRBV5-1 | TRBD1 | - | TGCGCCAGCAGCTTTAGACAGGGAAGTAATTCACCCCTCCACTTT | CASSFRQGSNSPLHF
TRBJ1-1 | TRBV5-1 | - | - | TGCGCCAGCAGCTTGGCCTTGAACACTGAAGCTTTCTTT | CASSLALNTEAFF
TRBJ2-7 | TRBV7-8 | - | - | TGTGCCAGCAGCTTAGGCAGATCCTACGAGCAGTACTTC | CASSLGRSYEQYF
TRBJ1-1 | TRBV7-9 | TRBD1 | - | TGTGCCAGCAGCTTTCAACAGGGGGCTGATGAAGCTTTCTTT | CASSFQQGADEAFF
TRBJ2-2 | TRBV3-1/TRBV3-2 | - | - | TGTGCCAGCAGCCAAGAGTCAACAGGGGAGCTGTTTTTT | CASSQESTGELFF
TRBJ1-2 | TRBV7-2 | - | - | TGTGCCAGCAGCTTAGGGATTGCGGGTGGCTATGGCTACACCTTC | CASSLGIAGGYGYTF
TRBJ2-1 | TRBV11-2 | TRBD2 | - | TGTGCCAGCAGCTTGGGAGCGGGAGGGCCCAATGAGCAGTTCTTC | CASSLGAGGPNEQFF
TRBJ1-1 | TRBV19 | TRBD1 | few | TGTGCCAGTAGTGCCCGACAGGGCGAGTCTGAAGCTTTCTTT | CASSARQGESEAFF
TRBJ2-1 | TRBV27 | TRBD2 | - | TGTGCCAGCATGTGGCGGGAGAGCTCCTACAATGAGCAGTTCTTC | CASMWRESSYNEQFF
TRBJ2-1 | TRBV5-1 | TRBD1 | - | TGCGCCAGCAGCGGCGGACAGGGGAAGGATGAGCAGTTCTTC | CASSGGQGKDEQFF
TRBJ2-1 | TRBV24-1 | TRBD2 | few | TGTGCCACCAGTGATCCAGGACTAGCGGGGGACAATGAGCAGTTCTTC | CATSDPGLAGDNEQFF
TRBJ1-2 | TRBV19 | - | - | TGTGCCAGTACTCAAATCGCCTTACGGGTCTATGGCTACACCTTC | CASTQIALRVYGYTF
TRBJ2-7 | TRBV4-1 | - | - | TGCGCCAGCAGCCAAGGTTCGGGAAGGAGCTCCTACGAGCAGTACTTC | CASSQGSGRSSYEQYF
TRBJ2-1 | TRBV7-2 | - | few | TGTGCCAGCAGTCCATCGGGACAATCCACGAATGAGCAGTTCTTC | CASSPSGQSTNEQFF
TRBJ2-3 | TRBV29-1 | - | few | TGCAGCGCAGGGGGGGACTTCTACACAGATACGCAGTATTTT | CSAGGDFYTDTQYF
TRBJ2-3 | TRBV5-1 | TRBD2 | - | TGCGCCAGCAGCTTGGATGGGCGGGAGAGGACAGATACGCAGTATTTT | CASSLDGRERTDTQYF
TRBJ1-5 | TRBV5-1 | TRBD1 | - | TGCGCCAGCAGTTTGGGACAGGGGGAGCCCCAGCATTTT | CASSLGQGEPQHF
TRBJ1-3 | TRBV7-9 | - | - | TGTGCCAGCGACACCAACTCTGGAAACACCATATATTTT | CASDTNSGNTIYF
TRBJ1-4 | TRBV19 | TRBD1 | few | TGTGCCAGTAGTAGCGAGAACCAAATACAGGGGGCGCGGTCTAATGAAAAACTGTTTTTT | CASSSENQIQGARSNEKLFF
TRBJ1-6 | TRBV12-3/TRBV12-4 | - | - | TGTGCCAGCACCCTAGAAGGGGCACCCCTCCACTTT | CASTLEGAPLHF
TRBJ1-3 | TRBV7-9 | - | - | TGTGCCAGCAGCTTAGCCCGACAGGTCCATAACTCTGGAAACACCATATATTTT | CASSLARQVHNSGNTIYF
TRBJ1-1 | TRBV3-1/TRBV3-2 | TRBD1 | - | TGTGCCAGCAGCCAAGCCGGGACAGCGAACACTGAAGCTTTCTTT | CASSQAGTANTEAFF
TRBJ1-6 | TRBV7-8 | - | - | TGTGCCAGCAGCTTACGGAGGGGAACCCTCCACTTT | CASSLRRGTLHF
TRBJ1-1 | TRBV6-5 | - | - | TGTGCCAGCAGTAAGGGGCCGAACACTGAAGCTTTCTTT | CASSKGPNTEAFF
TRBJ1-2 | TRBV7-2 | - | - | TGTGCCAGCAGCTTGGACAGAATAGATGGCTACACCTTC | CASSLDRIDGYTF
TRBJ2-7 | TRBV18 | TRBD1 | - | TGTGCCAGCTCACCAATGACAGGGTACTACGAGCAGTACTTC | CASSPMTGYYEQYF
TRBJ2-1 | TRBV3-1/TRBV3-2 | - | - | TGTGCCAGCAGCCAAGACCCCGGGGAGTGGAATGAGCAGTTCTTC | CASSQDPGEWNEQFF
TRBJ1-1 | TRBV7-2 | - | - | TGTGCCAGCAGCTTAGAACAGGTTCCGAACACTGAAGCTTTCTTT | CASSLEQVPNTEAFF
TRBJ2-7 | TRBV11-2 | - | - | TGTGCCAGCAGCTTAGCAGGAGGGCCGTGGTACGAGCAGTACTTC | CASSLAGGPWYEQYF
TRBJ2-7 | TRBV18 | TRBD2 | few | TGTGCCAGCTCACAGGGACTAGCGGGATTCGAGCAGTACTTC | CASSQGLAGFEQYF